The table lists the clone carrying this TCR beta chain with many counts. Its antigen is unknown. This specimen comes from a study of T cells in Graves' hyperthyroidism and ophthalmopathy. On the study more broadly: Peripheral blood draws took place at initial diagnosis, ahead of any treatment. Regarding the study as a whole: Most thyroid clonotypes expanded above 0.001 appeared in blood too.

Germline CDR1 reads DFQATT; CDR2 reads SNEGSKA (reference sequence). Losses at the gene ends were 1 base for V and 1 base for J; bases not matched to a gene: 5. The CDR3 has 15 residues. The investigators amplified TCR beta CDR3 regions from RNA transcripts. TCR CDR3 regions were first amplified by RT-PCR with HTBI primers. TCRdb fed the multiplex PCR reads into MiXCR, producing one record per CDR3 protein. This sample has approximately 270,000 distinct CDR3 sequences, with just over 14% found just once. Pregnant or lactating patients were excluded, as were those with uncontrolled infection or other autoimmune disease. Every diagnosis used clinical symptoms, serum thyroxine and TRAb, thyroid ultrasound and orbital computed tomography.

This receptor was taken from a woman in her thirties or forties with Graves' hyperthyroidism that later progressed to Graves' ophthalmopathy. Sample: blood. The chain combines TRBV20-1 with TRBJ2-7; 9 bases line up with TRBD2. CDR3 nucleotides: TGCAGTGCTAGAGTGGGCGGGAGGGCTTCCTACGAGCAGTACTTC. Its translation is CSARVGGRASYEQYF.